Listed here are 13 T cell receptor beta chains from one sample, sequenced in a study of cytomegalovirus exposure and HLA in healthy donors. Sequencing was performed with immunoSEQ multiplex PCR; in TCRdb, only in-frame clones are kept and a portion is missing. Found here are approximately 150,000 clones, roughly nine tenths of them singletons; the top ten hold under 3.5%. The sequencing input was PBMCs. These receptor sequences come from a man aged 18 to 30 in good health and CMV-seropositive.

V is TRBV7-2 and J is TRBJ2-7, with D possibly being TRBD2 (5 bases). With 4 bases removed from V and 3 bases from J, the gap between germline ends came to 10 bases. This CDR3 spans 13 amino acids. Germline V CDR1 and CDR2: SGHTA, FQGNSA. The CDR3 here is CASSSASGYEQYF. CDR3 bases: TGTGCCAGCAGCTCGGCCAGCGGCTACGAGCAGTACTTC.

The CDR3 spells CASSPSLTSSGYTF. The CDR3 nucleotides read TGTGCCAGCAGCCCCTCCCTAACCTCGTCTGGCTACACCTTC. The rearrangement links TRBV7-9 to TRBJ1-2; D call uncertain. The CDR3 is 14 amino acids. V shed 5 bases and J shed 7 bases, with 17 bases lying between them. The germline gives CDR1 SEHNR, CDR2 FQNEAQ (reference sequence). The entire variable domain, with the rest obtained from reference TRBV7-9 and TRBJ1-2, is as follows: DTGVSQNPRHKITKRGQNVTFRCDPISEHNRLYWYRQTLGQGPEFLTYFQNEAQLEKSRLLSDRFSAERPKGSFSTLEIQRTEQGDSAMYLCASSPSLTSSGYTFGSGTRLTVV.

In nucleotides, the CDR3 is TGTGCCAGCAGCGGGACATTTGCGAACACCGGGGAGCTGTTTTTT. It encodes CASSGTFANTGELFF. The chain has TRBV2 and TRBJ2-2; perhaps TRBD1 as D (6 bases). The V and J ends lost 6 bases and 0 bases respectively, with 11 bases between them. The length of the CDR3 is 15 residues. Germline values: CDR1 SNHLY, CDR2 FYNNEI.

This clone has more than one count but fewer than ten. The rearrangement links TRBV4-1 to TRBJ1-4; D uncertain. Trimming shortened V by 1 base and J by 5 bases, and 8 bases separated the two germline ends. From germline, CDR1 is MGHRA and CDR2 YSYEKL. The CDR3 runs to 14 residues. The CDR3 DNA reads TGCGCCAGCAGCCAAGGGGAGTTCAATGAAAAACTGTTTTTT. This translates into CASSQGEFNEKLFF.

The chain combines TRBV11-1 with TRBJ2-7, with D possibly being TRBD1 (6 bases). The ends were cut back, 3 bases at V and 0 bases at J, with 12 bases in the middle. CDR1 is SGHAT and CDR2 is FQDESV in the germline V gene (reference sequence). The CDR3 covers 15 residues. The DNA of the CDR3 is TGTGCCAGCAGCTTTGGAAGGGGGTTCTCCTACGAGCAGTACTTC. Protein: CASSFGRGFSYEQYF.

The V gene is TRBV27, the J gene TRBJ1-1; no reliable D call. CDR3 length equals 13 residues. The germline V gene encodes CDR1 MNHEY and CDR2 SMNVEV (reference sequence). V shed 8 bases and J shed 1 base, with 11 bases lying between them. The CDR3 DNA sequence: TGTGCCAGCGGGTCGGCAGGGAACACTGAAGCTTTCTTT. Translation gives CASGSAGNTEAFF.

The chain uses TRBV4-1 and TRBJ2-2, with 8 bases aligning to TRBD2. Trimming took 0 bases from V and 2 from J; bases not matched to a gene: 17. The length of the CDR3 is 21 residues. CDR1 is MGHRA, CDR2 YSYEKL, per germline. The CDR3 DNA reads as TGCGCCAGCAGCCAAGATGATAGCGGGATTACTATTAGAATTAACACCGGGGAGCTGTTTTTT. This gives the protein CASSQDDSGITIRINTGELFF.

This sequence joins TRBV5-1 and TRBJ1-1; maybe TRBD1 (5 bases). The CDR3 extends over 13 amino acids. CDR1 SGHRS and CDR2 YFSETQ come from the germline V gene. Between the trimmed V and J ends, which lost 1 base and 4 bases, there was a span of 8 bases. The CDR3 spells CASSLQGFTEAFF. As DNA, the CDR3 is TGCGCCAGCAGCTTGCAGGGATTCACTGAAGCTTTCTTT.

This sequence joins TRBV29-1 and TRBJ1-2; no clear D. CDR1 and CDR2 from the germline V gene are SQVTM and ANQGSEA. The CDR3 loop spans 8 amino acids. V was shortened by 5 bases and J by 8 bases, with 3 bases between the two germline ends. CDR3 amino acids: CSVPGYTF. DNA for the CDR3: TGCAGCGTTCCAGGCTACACCTTC.

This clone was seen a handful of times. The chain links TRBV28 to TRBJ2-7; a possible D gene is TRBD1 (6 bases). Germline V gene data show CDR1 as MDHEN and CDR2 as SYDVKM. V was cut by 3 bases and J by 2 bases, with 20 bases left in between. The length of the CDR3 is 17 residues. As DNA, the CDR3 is TGTGCCAGCAGTTTCCCCCAAGTGGCAGGGACAACCTACGAGCAGTACTTC. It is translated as CASSFPQVAGTTYEQYF.

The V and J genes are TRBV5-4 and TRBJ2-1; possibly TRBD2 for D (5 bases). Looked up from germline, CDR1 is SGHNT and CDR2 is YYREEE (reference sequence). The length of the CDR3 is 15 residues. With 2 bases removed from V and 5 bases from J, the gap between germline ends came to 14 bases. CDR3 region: CASSFSSPLNNEQFF. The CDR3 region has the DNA TGTGCCAGCAGCTTTTCTAGCCCCTTAAACAATGAGCAGTTCTTC.

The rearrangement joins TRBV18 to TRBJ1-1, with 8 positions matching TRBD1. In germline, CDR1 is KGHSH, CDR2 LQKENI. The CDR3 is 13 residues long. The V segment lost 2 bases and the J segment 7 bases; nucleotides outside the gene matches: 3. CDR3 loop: CASSPSGGFEAFF. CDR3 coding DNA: TGTGCCAGCTCACCATCAGGGGGCTTTGAAGCTTTCTTT.

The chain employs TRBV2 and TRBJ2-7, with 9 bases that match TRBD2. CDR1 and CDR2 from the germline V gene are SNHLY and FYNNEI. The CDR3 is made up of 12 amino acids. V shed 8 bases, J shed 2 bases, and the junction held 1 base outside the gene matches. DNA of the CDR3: TGTGCCAGCGCTAGCGGGGCCTACGAGCAGTACTTC. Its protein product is CASASGAYEQYF.